This TCR beta chain was recorded in a study of CD8+ T cells in alopecia areata. Across the study: Tofacitinib was taken orally by treated patients, and the dose was 5 to 10 mg twice daily.

Germline V gives CDR1 SGHAT, CDR2 FQNNGV. The CDR3 runs to 15 residues. V was cut by 2 bases and J by 6 bases, with 13 bases left in between. The treatment here: oral pan-JAK inhibitor, 5-10 mg twice daily. It was from alopecia areata patients that lesional scalp punch biopsies and peripheral blood were collected. A few counts support this clone. Reverse transcribed after extraction, RNA yielded cDNA as the sequencing template. The protocol was immunoSEQ multiplex PCR, while the TCRdb copy is restricted to in-frame clones and leaves out a portion. The sample has about 210,000 clones; less than 50% are singletons.

The sequence was collected from a human donor with alopecia areata. The gene calls are TRBV11-2 and TRBJ2-2, with no clear D. The source material was CD4+ T cells sorted from blood, sampled at approximately week 39, from a patient treated with tofacitinib. CDR3 sequence (DNA): TGTGCCAGCAGCTTAATGGGGAATTCGGCCGGGGAGCTGTTTTTT. Translating gives CASSLMGNSAGELFF. Full variable domain (remainder filled in from reference TRBV11-2 and TRBJ2-2): EAGVAQSPRYKIIEKRQSVAFWCNPISGHATLYWYQQILGQGPKLLIQFQNNGVVDDSQLPKDRFSAERLKGVDSTLKIQPAKLEDSAVYLCASSLMGNSAGELFFGEGSRLTVL.